This T cell receptor (beta chain) was captured in a study of T cells in Graves' hyperthyroidism and ophthalmopathy (dated by TCRdb to 2018 to 2020). About the full investigation: Peripheral blood samples were taken at the time of initial diagnosis, prior to any treatment. The 100 discovery patients were randomly split 7:3 into training and test sets. After blood sampling, hyperthyroidism patients were treated with methimazole at a starting dose of 30 mg daily, and ophthalmopathy patients were treated with high-dose intravenous methylprednisolone. TCR V-J signatures able to tell the groups apart were searched for in a discovery cohort of 95 to 100 patients, of whom roughly 42 had Graves' ophthalmopathy and around 57 had stable Graves' hyperthyroidism. The study also compared thyroid tissue and blood T-cell repertoires from roughly six Graves' hyperthyroidism patients. Prospective prediction of ophthalmopathy was tested in an independent validation cohort consisting of 18 hyperthyroidism patients and 15 to 17 patients who later progressed to ophthalmopathy. TCR Vbeta CDR3 sequencing of 120 to 150 peripheral blood samples (under 45 ophthalmopathy, around 80 hyperthyroidism and around 17 progressor patients) is reported in the paper.

The CDR3 runs 14 amino acids, cysteine and phenylalanine included. Only the CDR3 region is kept as DNA, spanning 42 bases read in frame from base 1. The germline V gene encodes CDR1 MGHRA and CDR2 YSYEKL. A distance of 6 bases separates the germline ends of V and J, which lose 2 bases and 1 base respectively. A patient counted as having stable Graves' hyperthyroidism if no progression to ophthalmopathy occurred over 18 months of follow-up. Hyperthyroidism patients were newly diagnosed, with disease duration under 2 months, and aged 18 to 65 years. Any patient with an uncontrolled infection, another autoimmune disease, pregnancy or lactation was excluded. Diagnoses were established on the basis of clinical symptoms, serum thyroxine and TRAb, thyroid ultrasound, and orbital computed tomography. PBMCs were separated from around 9.1 ml of fresh peripheral blood using Ficoll-Paque density gradient centrifugation. Total RNA was extracted with Trizol reagent, and quality was checked on an Agilent 2100 Bioanalyzer.

Overall study results and their limits: Sample size was not statistically predetermined, and blinding of investigators to group allocation was not performed. Most expanded thyroid clonotypes (frequency above 0.001) were also detected in blood, suggesting blood repertoires may reflect thyroid immune responses. A model built on a 13 V-J signature distinguished ophthalmopathy from stable hyperthyroidism, reaching 85% to 90% sensitivity and about 81% specificity in cross-validation and 80%/75% in testing. During validation, the model predicted progression to ophthalmopathy a median of about 5.9 months ahead of onset, with 60% to 71% sensitivity and under 85% specificity.

TCR beta CDR3 regions were amplified from RNA transcripts. For the first round of RT-PCR on the TCR CDR3, the HTBI primer set was used together with the Qiagen OneStep RT-PCR kit. A second multiplex PCR round built the libraries, followed by size selection and purification. Sequencing of the libraries was done on an Illumina HiSeq2000 using paired-end 100 bp reads. The source study handled its data this way. Raw data were processed with SOAPnuke, discarding reads with adapters, uncalled bases, mean Phred below 15, or no exact constant-primer or identifier match. COPE v1.2.5 was used to merge high-quality paired reads, and clonotypes were defined as unique nucleotide sequences. MiTCR v1.1 was used to align the clonotypes against IMGT TRBV, TRBD and TRBJ reference segments. The analysis was restricted to V-J combinations with a frequency above 0.0001, which together covered 99% to 99.2% of the repertoires. The TCS score was defined as the ratio of F50 (clonal expansion) to E x V (chaos), calculated using BLOSUM62-based TCRdist between CDR3 peptides within each V-J. Welch's t-statistics and random forest reduced around 550 V-J features to 10 to 15, which were used in a naive Bayes classifier (R e1071). TCRdb redid the processing of the public reads, applying fastp at Q25 and MiXCR, and retained in-frame beta chains. Rows are unified per CDR3 protein, each entry keeping the most common DNA and genes. The V and J calls, along with clone size, are taken from TCRdb and not from the paper's own processing. The sample records around 500,000 distinct CDR3 sequences, 12% to 15% of which are singletons. Together, the top ten hold about 14% of the sample.

This clonotype was seen only a few times. Its target antigen remains unknown. Base qualities are not provided; no much larger clone lies one nucleotide away. Source material: blood. The chain employs TRBV4-1 and TRBJ1-5, with the D gene too uncertain to name. The sequence was obtained from a woman between 40 and 50 years old with Graves' hyperthyroidism. The DNA sequence reads TGCGCCAGCAGCCAACAAACGAGCAATCAGCCCCAGCATTTT. The encoded protein is CASSQQTSNQPQHF.